The 25 T cell receptor beta chains presented below share a single source sample, sequenced in a study of blood T cell repertoires in COVID-19. Repertoires were generated with immunoSEQ multiplex PCR, while TCRdb's copy carries only in-frame clones and drops some. The sample has around 100,000 clones; around 80% are singletons. Sample: peripheral blood. The receptor set was obtained from a woman in her 70s with acute or convalescent COVID-19.

A few counts support this clone. The chain couples TRBV19 to TRBJ1-6; no definite D call. CDR1 LNHDA and CDR2 SQIVND come from the germline V gene (reference sequence). This CDR3 is built from 14 residues. V gave up 1 base and J gave up 5 bases, with 6 bases separating them. The CDR3 protein is CASSIGQNNSPLHF. In DNA, the CDR3 is TGTGCCAGTAGTATAGGACAAAATAATTCACCCCTCCACTTT.

On this clone: Compared with germline, one end of the junction differs, possibly owing to a read error. The gene calls are TRBV10-3 and TRBJ2-7; weak D call: TRBD2 (5 bases). The germline V gene has CDR1 ENHRY and CDR2 SYGVKD. The CDR3 covers 14 residues. The CDR3 DNA follows: TGTGCCATCAGTACCCGGGGAGACTCCGACGAGCAGTACTTC. It yields the protein CAISTRGDSDEQYF.

V and J are TRBV6-5 and TRBJ1-1; D remains unclear. The CDR3 runs to 11 residues. V lost 4 bases and J lost 13, with 13 bases in between. CDR1 and CDR2 from the germline V gene are MNHEY and SVGAGI. The CDR3 DNA follows: TGTGCCAGCAGTTCGACATCAACCGGTTTCTTT. It yields the protein CASSSTSTGFF.

As to this clone: The same CDR3 is also encoded by other DNA sequences in this sample. This chain links TRBV18 with TRBJ2-5; 7 bases are a match to TRBD2. V lost 0 bases, J lost 5 bases, and 0 bases stayed unmatched. The CDR3 length is 13 residues. The germline V gene encodes CDR1 KGHSH and CDR2 LQKENI. The CDR3: CASSPPGGETQYF. CDR3 sequence (DNA): TGTGCCAGCTCACCACCGGGAGGGGAGACCCAGTACTTC.

CDR3 residues: CASSLVLGGQYF. The DNA for the CDR3 is TGTGCCAGCAGCTTAGTGTTGGGAGGCCAGTACTTC. The rearrangement links TRBV7-9 to TRBJ2-5, with TRBD2 as a possible D gene (6 bases). The CDR3 totals 12 residues. Trimming shortened V by 1 base and J by 10 bases, and 10 bases separated the two germline ends. Germline CDR1 is SEHNR and CDR2 is FQNEAQ (reference sequence).

The CDR3 region is CASSFLTGTEAFF. The DNA of the CDR3 is TGCGCCAGCAGTTTCCTCACAGGTACTGAAGCTTTCTTT. This chain joins TRBV5-1 and TRBJ1-1, with D possibly TRBD1 on 5 matching bases. The CDR3 sequence is 13 residues long. V lost 5 bases and J 5 bases, leaving 13 bases between the germline ends. Germline CDR1 is SGHRS and CDR2 is YFSETQ.

The V and J genes are TRBV19 and TRBJ2-3; 9 nucleotides line up with TRBD2. V shed 4 bases and J 5 bases; nucleotides not matched to a gene: 4. Germline CDR1 reads LNHDA; CDR2 reads SQIVND (reference sequence). This CDR3 is built from 14 residues. CDR3: CASSSGGAEDTQYF. CDR3 coding DNA: TGTGCCAGTAGTAGCGGGGGGGCTGAAGATACGCAGTATTTT. Using reference TRBV19 and TRBJ2-3 for the parts outside the CDR3, the full variable domain is DGGITQSPKYLFRKEGQNVTLSCEQNLNHDAMYWYRQDPGQGLRLIYYSQIVNDFQKGDIAEGYSVSREKKESFPLTVTSAQKNPTAFYLCASSSGGAEDTQYFGPGTRLTVL.

This chain's CDR3 is CASSYSVGGSETQYF. CDR3 coding DNA: TGTGCCAGCAGTTACTCAGTGGGGGGATCAGAGACCCAGTACTTC. The chain couples TRBV6-2 or TRBV6-3 to TRBJ2-5; D is possibly TRBD2 (6 bases). The CDR3 is 15 amino acids. CDR1 MNHEY and CDR2 SVGEGT come from the germline V gene. The V gene lost 0 bases and the J gene lost 4 bases, with 12 bases spanning the gap.

The chain joins TRBV3-1 (or the pseudogene TRBV3-2) to TRBJ2-2; 10 bases agree with TRBD2. From germline, CDR1 is LGHDT and CDR2 YNNKEL (reference sequence). The CDR3 runs to 19 residues. After removal of 2 bases from V and 1 base from J, the junction contained 10 bases not matched to a gene. The CDR3 reads CASSQKIRPSGGNTGELFF. The DNA of the CDR3 is TGTGCCAGCAGCCAAAAAATTCGCCCTAGCGGGGGGAACACCGGGGAGCTGTTTTTT.

The chain recombines TRBV5-1 with TRBJ2-1; D gene ambiguous. The CDR3 length is 11 residues. V gave up 7 bases and J gave up 7 bases, with 9 bases separating them. Germline-derived CDR1 and CDR2 are SGHRS and YFSETQ. CDR3 protein: CASRSGNEQFF. In DNA, the CDR3 is TGCGCCAGCCGGAGTGGGAATGAGCAGTTCTTC. Combining the CDR3 with reference TRBV5-1 and TRBJ2-1 gives the whole variable domain KAGVTQTPRYLIKTRGQQVTLSCSPISGHRSVSWYQQTPGQGLQFLFEYFSETQRNKGNFPGRFSGRQFSNSRSEMNVSTLELGDSALYLCASRSGNEQFFGPGTRLTVL.

The chain uses TRBV4-1 and TRBJ1-3; D is uncertain. The CDR3 length is 13 residues. Between the trimmed V and J ends, which lost 2 bases and 9 bases, there was a span of 11 bases. The germline gives CDR1 MGHRA, CDR2 YSYEKL. The CDR3 is CASSQRLLGTIYF. For the CDR3, the DNA is TGCGCCAGCAGCCAAAGACTCTTGGGCACCATATATTTT.

The CDR3 spells CSGWTGRGDTEAFF. The DNA of the CDR3 is TGCAGCGGGTGGACAGGTCGAGGGGACACTGAAGCTTTCTTT. The chain joins TRBV29-1 to TRBJ1-1; 7 positions agree with TRBD1. V was pared by 7 bases and J by 3 bases, with 11 bases of the junction left unmatched. Germline V lookup: CDR1 SQVTM, CDR2 ANQGSEA. This CDR3 is built from 14 residues. The full variable domain, with the rest looked up from reference TRBV29-1 and TRBJ1-1, is SAVISQKPSRDICQRGTSLTIQCQVDSQVTMMFWYRQQPGQSLTLIATANQGSEATYESGFVIDKFPISRPNLTFSTLTVSNMSPEDSSIYLCSGWTGRGDTEAFFGQGTRLTVV.

Points on this clone: One end of the junction does not line up with germline, which may come from a read error. In the same sample, other DNA sequences code for this CDR3. The J gene is TRBJ1-1, the V gene TRBV6-1, with D maybe TRBD1 (5 bases). CDR3 length equals 16 residues. Germline-derived CDR1 and CDR2 are MNHNS and SASEGT. Here the CDR3 DNA reads TGTGCCACCAGTGCAGGGAGGGGTCAGTCGGACACTGAAGCTTTTTTT. Its protein is CATSAGRGQSDTEAFF.

The rearrangement uses TRBV19 and TRBJ2-1; TRBD2 matches 8 bases. Trimming at V came to 5 bases and at J to 3 bases, leaving 6 bases not matched to a gene. There are 15 residues in the CDR3. Looked up from germline, CDR1 is LNHDA and CDR2 is SQIVND (reference sequence). The CDR3 DNA follows: TGTGCCAGTAGTCCTCTCGGGGGGGGCTACAATGAGCAGTTCTTC. It yields the protein CASSPLGGGYNEQFF.

J is TRBJ2-7 and V is TRBV5-1, with TRBD1 matching over 7 bases. Trimming removed 4 bases from V and 2 bases from J; junction bases left unmatched: 9. Looked up from germline, CDR1 is SGHRS and CDR2 is YFSETQ. CDR3 length: 15 residues. CDR3 DNA sequence: TGCGCCAGCAGCCCTGAGACAGGGAGAACCTACGAGCAGTACTTC. Its translation: CASSPETGRTYEQYF.

This chain connects TRBV19 to TRBJ2-4, with 12 bases fitting TRBD2. V shed 3 bases and J 5 bases; nucleotides not matched to a gene: 8. Germline CDR1 and CDR2: LNHDA and SQIVND (reference sequence). The CDR3 extends over 17 amino acids. The CDR3 reads CASSISSGGVTQNIQYF. The CDR3 DNA reads TGTGCCAGTAGTATTTCTAGCGGGGGGGTAACCCAAAACATTCAGTACTTC.

The chain carries TRBV7-3 and TRBJ2-2; tentative D call: TRBD2 (6 bases). The CDR3 totals 16 residues. Germline assignment: CDR1 SGHTA and CDR2 FQGTGA. Deletions cut 5 bases from V and 8 bases from J, with 21 bases between. CDR3 in amino acids: CASSATSSAAGGELFF. CDR3 sequence (DNA): TGTGCCAGCAGCGCGACTAGTTCGGCAGCAGGGGGGGAGCTGTTTTTT.

The V call is TRBV28, the J call TRBJ2-2; D call uncertain. Germline V gives CDR1 MDHEN, CDR2 SYDVKM. Trimming removed 6 bases at V and 8 bases at J, with 13 bases between. The CDR3 is made up of 13 amino acids. CDR3 sequence: CASRRQNAGELFF. For the CDR3, the DNA is TGTGCCAGCAGAAGACAAAACGCGGGGGAGCTGTTTTTT. The whole variable domain, remainder taken from reference TRBV28 and TRBJ2-2, is DVKVTQSSRYLVKRTGEKVFLECVQDMDHENMFWYRQDPGLGLRLIYFSYDVKMKEKGDIPEGYSVSREKKERFSLILESASTNQTSMYLCASRRQNAGELFFGEGSRLTVL.

The CDR3 DNA follows: TGTGCCAGCTGCCCGGGACATCTCCCCTACGAGCAGTACTTC. Residues: CASCPGHLPYEQYF. The chain joins TRBV5-6 to TRBJ2-7; D possibly corresponds to TRBD1 (6 bases). The CDR3 is made up of 14 amino acids. V was trimmed by 7 bases and J by 2 bases, leaving 16 bases between them. In germline, CDR1 is SGHDT, CDR2 YYEEEE.

V usage is TRBV13 and J usage is TRBJ1-3, with D unclear. V dropped 5 bases and J dropped 3 bases, with 8 bases sitting between them. The germline V gene encodes CDR1 PRHDT and CDR2 FYEKMQ (reference sequence). The CDR3 runs to 13 residues. CDR3 region: CASSLSVGNTIYF. The CDR3 nucleotides are TGTGCCAGCAGCCTCTCGGTTGGAAACACCATATATTTT.

The chain has TRBV7-3 and TRBJ2-3, with D possibly matching TRBD2 (7 bases). The ends were cut back, 1 base at V and 2 bases at J, with 10 bases in the middle. Germline values: CDR1 SGHTA, CDR2 FQGTGA. This CDR3 comprises 15 residues. CDR3 residues: CASSLRGGVTDTQYF. CDR3 nucleotides: TGTGCCAGCAGCTTAAGGGGGGGCGTCACAGATACGCAGTATTTT. The full variable domain, completed using reference TRBV7-3 and TRBJ2-3, is GAGVSQTPSNKVTEKGKYVELRCDPISGHTALYWYRQSLGQGPEFLIYFQGTGAADDSGLPNDRFFAVRPEGSVSTLKIQRTERGDSAVYLCASSLRGGVTDTQYFGPGTRLTVL.

The rearrangement joins TRBV30 to TRBJ2-2; weak D call: TRBD2 (7 bases). Germline CDR1 and CDR2: GTSNPN and SVGIG (reference sequence). The CDR3 sequence is 15 residues long. Trimming removed 7 bases at V and 3 bases at J, with 18 bases between. In DNA form, the CDR3 reads TGTGCCTTGGGGGGGGCGGGAGCAGACACCGGGGAGCTGTTTTTT. This gives the protein CALGGAGADTGELFF.

This chain links TRBV18 with TRBJ2-7, with D perhaps matching TRBD1 (6 bases). This CDR3 has 13 residues. The germline gives CDR1 KGHSH, CDR2 LQKENI. The germline V and J ends were trimmed by 2 bases and 7 bases, with 12 bases remaining between them. Written as DNA, the CDR3 is TGTGCCAGCTCACCAAGGGGGTTGGAAGAGCAGTACTTC. Its protein product is CASSPRGLEEQYF.

The chain uses TRBV3-1 (or the pseudogene TRBV3-2) and TRBJ2-1, with D possibly being TRBD2 (7 bases). Deletions cut 4 bases from V and 5 bases from J, with 18 bases between. Germline CDR1 and CDR2: LGHDT and YNNKEL (reference sequence). This CDR3 is built from 16 residues. The CDR3 loop is CASSPLRGRGDNEQFF. Written as DNA, the CDR3 is TGTGCCAGCAGCCCGTTACGGGGGAGGGGGGACAATGAGCAGTTCTTC.

This clone was seen once. V usage is TRBV11-2 and J usage is TRBJ2-7; TRBD2 matches at 12 bases. J lost 5 bases, V lost 1 base, and 6 bases had no gene match. The CDR3 contains 16 residues. CDR1 is SGHAT, CDR2 FQNNGV, per germline. The CDR3 region has the DNA TGTGCCAGCAGCTTAGCCTCTAGCGGGAGGGGCCACGAGCAGTACTTC. Amino acid sequence: CASSLASSGRGHEQYF. Full variable domain (remainder filled in from reference TRBV11-2 and TRBJ2-7): EAGVAQSPRYKIIEKRQSVAFWCNPISGHATLYWYQQILGQGPKLLIQFQNNGVVDDSQLPKDRFSAERLKGVDSTLKIQPAKLEDSAVYLCASSLASSGRGHEQYFGPGTRLTVT.